This T cell receptor (beta chain) comes out of a study of blood T cell repertoires in COVID-19. In the study's own analysis: Researchers report that nucleated cell counts were estimated from reference gene primer amplification. Some clones are missing from TCRdb's copy, which holds only in-frame ones; the method was immunoSEQ multiplex PCR. V and J calls and clone size are copied from that table; D and trimming were computed from the DNA. The repertoire holds roughly 200,000 clones, more than 75% seen once, with around 8% in the top ten. The V end was cut by 4 bases, the J end by 4 bases, with 17 bases between. CDR3 length: 16 residues. Germline V lookup: CDR1 MGHRA, CDR2 YSYEKL.

The gene calls are TRBV4-1 and TRBJ1-3; D unclear. Material: peripheral blood. This TCR came from a woman of 80 years or more with COVID-19, enrolled during active disease. CDR3 nucleotides: TGCGCCAGCAGCCCCCAAGAGGCGGTCCGGGGAAACACCATATATTTT. Its translation is CASSPQEAVRGNTIYF.